Each of the 5 T cell receptor beta chains below was sequenced from the same sample in a study of blood T cells in healthy people across ages. It was with a sample-barcoded 5' primer and a J-beta primer mix that a second PCR of roughly 7 to 11 cycles was run. From the 5' RACE reads, TCRdb called clonotypes with MiXCR, one entry per CDR3 protein. The sample shows roughly 700,000 distinct CDR3 sequences, approximately 29% of them seen only once. The material sequenced was blood. The receptor set was obtained from a woman of 80 years or more in good health.

J is TRBJ1-1 and V is TRBV5-6, with D maybe TRBD1 (5 bases). V was cut by 2 bases and J by 4 bases, with 18 bases left in between. The CDR3 is 16 residues long. Germline V gives CDR1 SGHDT, CDR2 YYEEEE. CDR3 sequence: CASSFEQDIRSTEAFF. Written as DNA, the CDR3 is TGTGCCAGCAGCTTCGAGCAGGACATTAGAAGCACTGAAGCTTTCTTT.

This clonotype was seen at least ten times. The CDR3 DNA is TGCAGTGCTACAGACGGAACCTACGAGCAGTACTTC. As protein: CSATDGTYEQYF. The chain links TRBV20-1 to TRBJ2-7; D ambiguous. V lost 4 bases to trimming and J lost 2 bases, with 9 bases between them. The CDR3 runs 12 residues. Germline V gives CDR1 DFQATT, CDR2 SNEGSKA (reference sequence).

This clonotype showed up many times. The chain is built from TRBV6-6 and TRBJ2-7, with 9 bases identical to TRBD2. The trim removed 6 bases at V and 6 bases at J, leaving 12 bases unmatched. This CDR3 has 15 residues. From germline, CDR1 is MNHNY and CDR2 SVGAGI (reference sequence). CDR3 sequence: CASSPSRLAGFEQYF. CDR3 bases: TGTGCCAGCAGCCCTTCCAGGCTAGCGGGGTTCGAGCAGTACTTC.

This clonotype was found a few times. This likely came from a read error, as a far larger clone is one base away. This chain uses TRBV7-2 with TRBJ1-2; D is perhaps TRBD1 (5 bases). The CDR3 contains 13 residues. Germline V gene data show CDR1 as SGHTA and CDR2 as FQGNSA. The germline V and J ends were trimmed by 3 bases and 4 bases, with 9 bases remaining between them. CDR3 sequence reads: CASSFDSTYGYTF. CDR3 sequence (DNA): TGTGCCAGCAGCTTCGACAGCACCTATGGCTACACCTTC.

As for this clonotype: A read error may explain this, as a much larger clone is one base away. The genes are TRBV6-6 and TRBJ1-1; possible D gene TRBD1, 5 bases. The CDR3 totals 11 residues. CDR1 MNHNY and CDR2 SVGAGI come from the germline V gene (reference sequence). Trimming stripped 8 bases from V and 6 bases from J, with 10 bases between. The CDR3 here is CASQWGSEAFF. CDR3 DNA: TGTGCCAGCCAGTGGGGCTCTGAAGCTTTCTTT.